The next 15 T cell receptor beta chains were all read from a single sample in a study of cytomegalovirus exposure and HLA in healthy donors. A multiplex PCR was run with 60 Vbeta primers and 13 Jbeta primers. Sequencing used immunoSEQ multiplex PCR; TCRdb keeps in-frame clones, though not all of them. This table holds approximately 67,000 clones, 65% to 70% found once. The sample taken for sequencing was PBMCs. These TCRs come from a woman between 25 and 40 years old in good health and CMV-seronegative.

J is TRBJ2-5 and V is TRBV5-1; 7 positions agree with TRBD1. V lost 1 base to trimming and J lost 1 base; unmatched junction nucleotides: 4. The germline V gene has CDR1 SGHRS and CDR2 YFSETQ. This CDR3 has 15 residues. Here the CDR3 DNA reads TGCGCCAGCAGCTTGCTGGGACAGACCCAAGAGACCCAGTACTTC. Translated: CASSLLGQTQETQYF.

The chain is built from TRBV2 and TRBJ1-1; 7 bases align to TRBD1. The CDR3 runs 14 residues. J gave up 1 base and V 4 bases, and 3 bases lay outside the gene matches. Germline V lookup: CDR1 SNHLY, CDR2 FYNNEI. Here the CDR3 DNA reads TGTGCCAGCAGTGGACAGGGCAGGAACACTGAAGCTTTCTTT. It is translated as CASSGQGRNTEAFF. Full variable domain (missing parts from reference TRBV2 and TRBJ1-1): EPEVTQTPSHQVTQMGQEVILRCVPISNHLYFYWYRQILGQKVEFLVSFYNNEISEKSEIFDDQFSVERPDGSNFTLKIRSTKLEDSAMYFCASSGQGRNTEAFFGQGTRLTVV.

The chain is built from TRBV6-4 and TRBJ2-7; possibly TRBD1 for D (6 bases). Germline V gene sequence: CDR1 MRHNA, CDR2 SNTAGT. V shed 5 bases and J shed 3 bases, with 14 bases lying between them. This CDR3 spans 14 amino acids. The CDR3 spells CASSYNRESYEQYF. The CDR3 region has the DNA TGTGCCAGCAGTTATAACAGGGAGAGCTACGAGCAGTACTTC.

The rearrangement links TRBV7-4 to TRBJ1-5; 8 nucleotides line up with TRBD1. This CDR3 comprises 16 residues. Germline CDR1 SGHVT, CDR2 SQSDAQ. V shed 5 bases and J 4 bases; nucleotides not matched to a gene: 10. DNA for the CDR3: TGTGCCAGCAGCCCCCCCCCATACAGGGGGAATCAGCCCCAGCATTTT. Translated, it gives CASSPPPYRGNQPQHF.

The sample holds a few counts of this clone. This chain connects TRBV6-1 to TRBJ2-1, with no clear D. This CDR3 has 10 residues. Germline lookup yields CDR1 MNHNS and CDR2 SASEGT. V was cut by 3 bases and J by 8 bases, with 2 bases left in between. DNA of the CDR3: TGTGCCAGCAGTGACTATGAGCAGTTCTTC. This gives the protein CASSDYEQFF.

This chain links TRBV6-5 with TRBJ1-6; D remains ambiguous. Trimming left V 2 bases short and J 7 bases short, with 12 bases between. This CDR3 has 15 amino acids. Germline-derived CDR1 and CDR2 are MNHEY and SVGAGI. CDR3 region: CASSYRAGRNSPLHF. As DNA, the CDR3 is TGTGCCAGCAGTTACCGTGCAGGCCGAAATTCACCCCTCCACTTT.

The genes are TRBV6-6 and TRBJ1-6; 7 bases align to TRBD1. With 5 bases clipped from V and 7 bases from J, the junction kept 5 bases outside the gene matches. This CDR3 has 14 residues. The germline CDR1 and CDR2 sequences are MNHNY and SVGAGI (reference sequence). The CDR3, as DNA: TGTGCCAGCAGTCCAGACAGGGAAAATTCACCCCTCCACTTT. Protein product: CASSPDRENSPLHF.

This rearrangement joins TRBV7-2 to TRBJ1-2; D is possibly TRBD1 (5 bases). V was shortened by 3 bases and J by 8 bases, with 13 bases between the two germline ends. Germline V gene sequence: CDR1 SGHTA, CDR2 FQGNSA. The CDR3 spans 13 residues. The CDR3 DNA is TGTGCCAGCAGCTTGACGGGGGTTGGGGGCTACACCTTC. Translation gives CASSLTGVGGYTF.

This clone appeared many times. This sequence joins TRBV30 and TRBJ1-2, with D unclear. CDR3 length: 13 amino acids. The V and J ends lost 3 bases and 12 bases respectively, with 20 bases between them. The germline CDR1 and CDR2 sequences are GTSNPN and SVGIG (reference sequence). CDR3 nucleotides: TGTGCCTGGAGCCCCACGGGATCTCCTAGGCACACCTTC. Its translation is CAWSPTGSPRHTF.

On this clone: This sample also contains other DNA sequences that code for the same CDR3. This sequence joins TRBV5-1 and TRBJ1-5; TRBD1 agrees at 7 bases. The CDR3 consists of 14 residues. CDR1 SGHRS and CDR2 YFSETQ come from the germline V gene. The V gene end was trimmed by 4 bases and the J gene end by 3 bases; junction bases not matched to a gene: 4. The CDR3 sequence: CASSLTGTNQPQHF. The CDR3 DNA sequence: TGCGCCAGCAGCCTGACAGGGACCAATCAGCCCCAGCATTTT.

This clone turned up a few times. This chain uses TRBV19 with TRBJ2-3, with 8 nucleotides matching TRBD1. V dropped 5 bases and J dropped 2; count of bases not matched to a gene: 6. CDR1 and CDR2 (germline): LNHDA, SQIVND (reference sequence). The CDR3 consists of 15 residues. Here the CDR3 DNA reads TGTGCCAGTAGTCCCAGGACAGGGTACACAGATACGCAGTATTTT. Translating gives CASSPRTGYTDTQYF.

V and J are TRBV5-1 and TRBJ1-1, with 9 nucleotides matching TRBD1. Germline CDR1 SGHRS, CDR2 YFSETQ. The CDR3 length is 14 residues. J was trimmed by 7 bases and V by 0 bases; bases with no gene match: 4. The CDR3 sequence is CASSLVLDRGEAFF. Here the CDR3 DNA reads TGCGCCAGCAGCTTGGTGCTGGACAGGGGTGAAGCTTTCTTT.

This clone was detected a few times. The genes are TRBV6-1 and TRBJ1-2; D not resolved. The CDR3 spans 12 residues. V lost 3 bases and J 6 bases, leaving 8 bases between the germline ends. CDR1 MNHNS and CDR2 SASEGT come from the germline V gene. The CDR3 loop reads CASSESQDGYTF. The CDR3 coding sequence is TGTGCCAGCAGTGAGTCCCAGGATGGCTACACCTTC.

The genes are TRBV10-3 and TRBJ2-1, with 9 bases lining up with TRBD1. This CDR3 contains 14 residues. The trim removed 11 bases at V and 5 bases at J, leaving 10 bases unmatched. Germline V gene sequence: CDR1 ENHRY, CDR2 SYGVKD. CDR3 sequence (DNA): TGTGCCTCCCAAACTGGGACAGGGAACAATGAGCAGTTCTTC. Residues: CASQTGTGNNEQFF.

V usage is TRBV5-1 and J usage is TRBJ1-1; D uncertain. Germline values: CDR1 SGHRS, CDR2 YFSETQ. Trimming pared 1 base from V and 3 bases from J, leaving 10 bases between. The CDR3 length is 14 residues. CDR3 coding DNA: TGCGCCAGCAGCTTGTCGTCGGGAGACACTGAAGCTTTCTTT. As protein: CASSLSSGDTEAFF.